This paragraph covers one T cell receptor beta chain sequence. Its antigen is currently not known. Per-base qualities were not stored, and no clone one base away is much larger. The sample belongs to a study of blood T cell repertoires in COVID-19 (dated by TCRdb to the early 2020s). With regard to the full study: Collaborator samples came from the United States, Italy and Spain and covered acute and convalescent phases of COVID-19. Samples came from the ongoing ImmuneRACE study (first 160 participants) plus 1,254 subjects from 6 global collaborators. The prospective study material was composed of cDNA or gDNA derived from T cells, B-cell-depleted T cells, or PBMCs. Where available, HLA class I and class II types were taken from metadata supplied by the sample provider and were not determined by assay-based typing. The sample metadata nearly always contained a de-identified subject ID, COVID-19 status, age in years and sex. The dataset comprised deeply sampled blood TCRbeta repertoires from subjects exposed to, actively infected with, or recovered from COVID-19. The repertoires were released in a freely available public database meant as a resource for research on the immune response to SARS-CoV-2.

Study-wide findings and limitations: How much clinical and demographic metadata was included differed by source and by participant, and the metadata was provided uncurated.

TCRbeta CDR3 regions were amplified from genomic DNA using the immunoSEQ Assay, a bias-controlled multiplex PCR. The authors processed their data as follows. Nucleated cell counts per sample were estimated from amplification of reference gene primers within the assay. To quantify the absolute abundance of each unique TCRbeta CDR3 rearrangement, sequence reads were collapsed and filtered. For each sample, productive Simpson clonality was calculated as the square root of Simpson's diversity index across productive rearrangements. This immuneACCESS table, as held by TCRdb, lists in-frame sequences with V and J called but not all clones. Of the missing ones, under half trace to an unresolved V gene in checked studies; the others have no known cause. V and J calls and clone size are given by that table; D and trimming were obtained from the DNA. The sample table holds roughly 120,000 clones, of which 85% to 90% were seen once. In total, the top ten clones hold 11% of the sample.

Whole blood was collected in K2EDTA tubes by collaborating institutions according to the institutions' own protocols. For TCRbeta analysis, collaborators shipped samples as frozen whole blood, isolated PBMCs, or DNA extracted from either of those sample types. The sequence was collected from an elderly man with acute or convalescent COVID-19. Sequences were obtained from peripheral blood.

The CDR3 sequence is CASSFTGSYEQYF. The nucleotide sequence is TGTGCCAGTAGTTTCACAGGGTCCTACGAGCAGTACTTC. The chain couples TRBV19 to TRBJ2-7; possibly the D gene is TRBD1, per 6 matching bases. At the junction V is shortened by 5 bases and J by 1 base, with 9 bases in between. CDR1 and CDR2 are drawn from the germline V gene (reference sequence): LNHDA, SQIVND. Reading from cysteine to phenylalanine, the CDR3 counts 13 amino acids. The retained sequence is limited to the CDR3, 39 bases, with the frame set at the first base.